The T cell receptor (beta chain) under discussion was sequenced for a study of blood T cells in healthy people across ages. Germline V gene data show CDR1 as DFQATT and CDR2 as SNEGSKA (reference sequence). The CDR3 spans 14 residues. This clonotype has more than one count but fewer than ten. A J-beta primer mix and a sample-barcoded 5' primer were used in a second PCR of about 7 to 12 cycles. The authors tagged each cDNA molecule using a template-switch adaptor with 12 random nucleotides. TCRdb re-analysed the 5' RACE reads in MiXCR, keeping a single row per CDR3 protein. The profile shows around 780,000 distinct CDR3 sequences, 20% to 30% of them singletons. Isolated PBMCs totaled at least 6 million in each sample. This same sample was also taken into another study, of T cells of mothers and their children. According to that study: Each donor was one of three healthy Caucasian mothers or one of their six children. Compared with unrelated pairs, related mother-child pairs had slightly higher, non-significant overlap.

The source of this sequence is a boy aged 5-17 years in good health. Material for sequencing was blood. The V gene is TRBV20-1, the J gene TRBJ2-1, with D unresolved. The tail of the sequence fits TRBJ2-7 better, so the J call may be wrong. The chain's CDR3 is CSARPPTVGSEQYF. The CDR3 nucleotides are TGCAGTGCTAGGCCCCCAACCGTCGGATCAGAGCAGTACTTC.